Listed below are T cell receptor beta chains from one sample, sequenced in a study of OX40 agonist ivuxolimab in advanced cancers. Libraries were prepared by immunoSEQ multiplex PCR; TCRdb keeps only in-frame clonotypes and omits some of them. This sample has fewer than 75,000 clones, with less than 90% found just once. Here the sequenced sample was CD4+ or CD8+ T cells sorted from blood, taken in a trial of the OX40 agonist ivuxolimab. All receptors derive from an adult with an advanced solid tumor such as melanoma, head and neck, liver or kidney cancer. The conserved cysteine and the conserved F or W are not part of the CDR3 here. Only part of the rows carry a size: once, few, many, or a class if the clone is expanded.

V gene,J gene,clone size,CDR3 protein
TRBV21-1,TRBJ1-5,-,ASRSGLGQKTYSNQPQH
TRBV27,TRBJ2-1,-,ASSFPGQMSNEQF
TRBV6-6,TRBJ2-7,-,ASSPLAGVGEQY
TRBV11-2,TRBJ1-2,-,ASSPHPDYGYT
TRBV19,TRBJ2-2,-,ASSPGTGAVGELF
TRBV11-3,TRBJ2-5,-,ASSSQDEGEGTQY
TRBV15,TRBJ1-2,-,ATSREKNYGYT
TRBV6-5,TRBJ2-1,-,ASRLAEYNEQF
TRBV5-1,TRBJ2-7,-,ASSSGTGEGEQY
TRBV7-3,TRBJ2-3,-,ASIEPSGGGWDTQY
TRBV9,TRBJ1-6,-,ASSGSLDSGLDSPLH
TRBV28,TRBJ2-5,-,ASSLNPGQTQETQY
TRBV18,TRBJ1-1,once,ASFRAGGTEAF
TRBV11-3,TRBJ2-1,-,ASSLVGAFNEQF
TRBV5-4,TRBJ2-3,-,ASSPSRADTQY
TRBV5-1,TRBJ2-3,-,ASSLAGTSGASTDTQY
TRBV18,TRBJ2-3,-,ASSTGTVGGYTQY